This TCR beta chain came from a study of blood T cell repertoires in COVID-19. Generated by immunoSEQ multiplex PCR, the TCRdb table keeps only in-frame clones and is missing some. The sample has 77,000 or so clones; around 83% are singletons. The length of the CDR3 is 11 residues. V shed 2 bases and J shed 11 bases, with 10 bases lying between them. Germline V lookup: CDR1 SGHAT, CDR2 FQNNGV. This TCR derives from a man between 25 and 39 years old with COVID-19, enrolled during active disease. The chain combines TRBV11-2 with TRBJ2-7, with D tentatively TRBD2 (5 bases). What was sequenced was peripheral blood. The DNA for the CDR3 is TGTGCCAGCAGCTTAACACGGGATGAGTACTTC. Amino acid sequence: CASSLTRDEYF.